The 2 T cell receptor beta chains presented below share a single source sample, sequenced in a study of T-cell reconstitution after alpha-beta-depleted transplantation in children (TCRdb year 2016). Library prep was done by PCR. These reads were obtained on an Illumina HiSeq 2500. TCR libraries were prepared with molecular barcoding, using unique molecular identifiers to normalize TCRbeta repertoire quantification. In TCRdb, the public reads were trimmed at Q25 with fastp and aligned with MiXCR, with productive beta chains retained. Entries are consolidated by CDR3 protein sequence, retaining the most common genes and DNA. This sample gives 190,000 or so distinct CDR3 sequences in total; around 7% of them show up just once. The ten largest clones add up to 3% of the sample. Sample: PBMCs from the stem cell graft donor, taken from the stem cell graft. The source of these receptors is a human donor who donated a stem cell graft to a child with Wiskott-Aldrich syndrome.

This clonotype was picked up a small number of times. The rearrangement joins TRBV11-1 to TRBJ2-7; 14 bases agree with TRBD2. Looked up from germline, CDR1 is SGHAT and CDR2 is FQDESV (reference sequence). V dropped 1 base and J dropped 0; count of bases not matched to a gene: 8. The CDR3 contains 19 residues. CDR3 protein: CASSLGGLAGGPSSYEQYF. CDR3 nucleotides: TGTGCCAGCAGCTTAGGCGGACTAGCGGGAGGCCCTAGCTCCTACGAGCAGTACTTC. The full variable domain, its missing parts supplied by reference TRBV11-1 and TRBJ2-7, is EAEVAQSPRYKITEKSQAVAFWCDPISGHATLYWYRQILGQGPELLVQFQDESVVDDSQLPKDRFSAERLKGVDSTLKIQPAELGDSAMYLCASSLGGLAGGPSSYEQYFGPGTRLTVT.

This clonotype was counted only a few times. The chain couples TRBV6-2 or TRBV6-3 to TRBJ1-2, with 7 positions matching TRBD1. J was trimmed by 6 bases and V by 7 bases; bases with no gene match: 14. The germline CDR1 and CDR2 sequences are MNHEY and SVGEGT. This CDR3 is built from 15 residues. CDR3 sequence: CASINFVGQENGYTF. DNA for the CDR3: TGTGCCAGCATCAACTTCGTTGGACAGGAGAATGGCTACACCTTC.